These 11 T cell receptor beta chains came from one sample sequenced in a study of blood T cell repertoires in COVID-19. Data came from immunoSEQ multiplex PCR; TCRdb stores just in-frame clones and leaves some out. Here the sample spans about 150,000 clones, roughly 85% being singletons. The sequenced sample consisted of peripheral blood. These receptors came from a human donor in a cohort sampled during active COVID-19.

This chain links TRBV19 with TRBJ2-7; 8 bases are a match to TRBD1. The CDR3 is 13 residues long. V gave up 9 bases and J gave up 2 bases; unmatched junction bases: 6. The germline V gene encodes CDR1 LNHDA and CDR2 SQIVND (reference sequence). CDR3 sequence (DNA): TGTGCCAGCTCCGGGACAGGAGCCTACGAGCAGTACTTC. Its protein product is CASSGTGAYEQYF.

This rearrangement joins TRBV7-3 to TRBJ2-7, with D possibly being TRBD2 (6 bases). Between the trimmed V and J ends, which lost 1 base and 5 bases, there was a span of 9 bases. There are 13 residues in the CDR3. Germline V CDR1 and CDR2: SGHTA, FQGTGA. CDR3 loop: CASSLSRENEQYF. The DNA of the CDR3 is TGTGCCAGCAGCTTAAGCCGGGAGAACGAGCAGTACTTC.

This chain joins TRBV9 and TRBJ2-5; the match to TRBD2 covers 13 bases. The CDR3 sequence is 17 residues long. V lost 2 bases and J lost 5; bases outside the gene matches: 9. Germline CDR1 SGDLS, CDR2 YYNGEE. The CDR3 protein is CASSVGALAGGGETQYF. For the CDR3, the DNA is TGTGCCAGCAGCGTCGGGGCACTAGCGGGAGGGGGGGAGACCCAGTACTTC.

The CDR3: CASSPRRRGQETQYF. CDR3 nucleotides: TGTGCCAGCAGCCCCCGTCGGCGGGGGCAAGAGACCCAGTACTTC. This sequence joins TRBV5-4 and TRBJ2-5, with 7 positions matching TRBD2. J lost 2 bases, V lost 4 bases, and 8 bases had no gene match. The CDR3 extends over 15 amino acids. Germline CDR1 reads SGHNT; CDR2 reads YYREEE (reference sequence).

CDR3 in amino acids: CASSPRRGGAKLANQPQHF. The DNA for the CDR3 is TGTGCCAGCAGTCCCCGACGGGGCGGGGCGAAATTGGCAAATCAGCCCCAGCATTTT. This sequence joins TRBV6-2 or TRBV6-3 and TRBJ1-5, with D possibly being TRBD1 (5 bases). Germline CDR1 MNHEY, CDR2 SVGEGT. The V end was cut by 5 bases, the J end by 4 bases, with 27 bases between. The CDR3 loop spans 19 amino acids.

The chain employs TRBV28 and TRBJ1-6; possible D gene TRBD1, 6 bases. This CDR3 has 14 amino acids. Germline lookup yields CDR1 MDHEN and CDR2 SYDVKM. V was pared by 4 bases and J by 9 bases, with 13 bases between. CDR3 nucleotide sequence: TGTGCCAGCAGTTCAGGGGTCCTCGGTTCACCCCTCCACTTT. It translates to CASSSGVLGSPLHF.

J is TRBJ2-3 and V is TRBV20-1; D perhaps matches TRBD2 (6 bases). CDR3 length: 16 residues. The ends were cut back, 3 bases at V and 0 bases at J, with 16 bases in the middle. Germline lookup yields CDR1 DFQATT and CDR2 SNEGSKA (reference sequence). DNA of the CDR3: TGCAGTGCTAGTGGGTTAGCGGAGACTAGCACAGATACGCAGTATTTT. Encoded protein: CSASGLAETSTDTQYF.

V and J are TRBV30 and TRBJ2-1; D possibly corresponds to TRBD1 (6 bases). V dropped 4 bases and J dropped 7 bases, with 8 bases sitting between them. The CDR3 spans 11 residues. Germline CDR1 and CDR2: GTSNPN and SVGIG (reference sequence). CDR3 DNA: TGTGCCTGGAAAGGGGGTAATGAGCAGTTCTTC. This encodes CAWKGGNEQFF.

This sequence joins TRBV24-1 and TRBJ1-2; 7 nucleotides match TRBD1. Per germline, CDR1 KGHDR and CDR2 SFDVKD. V shed 7 bases and J 4 bases; nucleotides not matched to a gene: 8. This CDR3 has 14 amino acids. CDR3 sequence reads: CATSATGQPYGYTF. CDR3 nucleotide sequence: TGTGCCACCAGCGCTACGGGACAGCCCTATGGCTACACCTTC.

The CDR3 region is CASSLNGETQYF. The CDR3 nucleotides read TGTGCCAGCAGTTTAAACGGAGAGACCCAGTACTTC. The J gene is TRBJ2-5, the V gene TRBV12-3 or TRBV12-4; the D is unclear. The length of the CDR3 is 12 residues. Trimming removed 2 bases at V and 4 bases at J, with 5 bases between.

The chain recombines TRBV27 with TRBJ2-7; the match to TRBD2 covers 7 bases. Germline assignment: CDR1 MNHEY and CDR2 SMNVEV (reference sequence). The CDR3 runs 15 residues. The V segment lost 5 bases and the J segment 7 bases; nucleotides outside the gene matches: 14. CDR3 sequence (DNA): TGTGCCAGCAGTCCCTCGGGCGGGAGATCGGTTGAGCAGTACTTC. Protein sequence: CASSPSGGRSVEQYF.